The sequence of this T cell receptor beta chain was determined in a study of blood T cell repertoires in COVID-19. About the study: Acute and convalescent COVID-19 specimens originated in the United States, Italy and Spain. PBMCs, B-cell-depleted T cells, or T cells were the source of the cDNA or gDNA that made up the material.

Trimming took 11 bases from V and 3 from J; bases not matched to a gene: 8. CDR1 and CDR2 from the germline V gene are MDHEN and SYDVKM. This CDR3 is built from 14 residues. Original processing methods: Amplification of reference gene primers provided the estimated nucleated cell counts. Some clones are missing from TCRdb's copy, which holds only in-frame ones; the method was immunoSEQ multiplex PCR. V and J calls and clone size are given by that table; D and trimming were obtained from the DNA. The sample lists 80,000 to 95,000 clones; about 86% were seen once. V usage is TRBV28 and J usage is TRBJ2-2, with 8 bases lining up with TRBD2. What was sequenced was peripheral blood. The sequence was obtained from an elderly woman in a cohort sampled during active or convalescent COVID-19. The CDR3 loop reads CAAALADHTGELFF. The CDR3, as DNA: TGTGCCGCGGCACTAGCGGACCACACCGGGGAGCTGTTTTTT.